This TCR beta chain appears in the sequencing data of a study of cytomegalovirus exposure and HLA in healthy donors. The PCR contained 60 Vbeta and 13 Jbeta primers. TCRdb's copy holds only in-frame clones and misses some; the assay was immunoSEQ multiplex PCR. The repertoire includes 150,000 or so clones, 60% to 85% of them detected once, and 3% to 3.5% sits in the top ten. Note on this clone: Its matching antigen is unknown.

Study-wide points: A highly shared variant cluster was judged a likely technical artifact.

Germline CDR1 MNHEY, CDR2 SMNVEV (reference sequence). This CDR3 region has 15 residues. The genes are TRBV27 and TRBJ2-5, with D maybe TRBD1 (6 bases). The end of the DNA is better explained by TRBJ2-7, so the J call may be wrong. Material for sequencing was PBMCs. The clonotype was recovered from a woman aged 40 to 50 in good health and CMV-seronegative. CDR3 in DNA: TGTGCCAGCAGTTTTTCAGGGGTACGGGCCTACGAGCAGTACTTC. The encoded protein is CASSFSGVRAYEQYF.